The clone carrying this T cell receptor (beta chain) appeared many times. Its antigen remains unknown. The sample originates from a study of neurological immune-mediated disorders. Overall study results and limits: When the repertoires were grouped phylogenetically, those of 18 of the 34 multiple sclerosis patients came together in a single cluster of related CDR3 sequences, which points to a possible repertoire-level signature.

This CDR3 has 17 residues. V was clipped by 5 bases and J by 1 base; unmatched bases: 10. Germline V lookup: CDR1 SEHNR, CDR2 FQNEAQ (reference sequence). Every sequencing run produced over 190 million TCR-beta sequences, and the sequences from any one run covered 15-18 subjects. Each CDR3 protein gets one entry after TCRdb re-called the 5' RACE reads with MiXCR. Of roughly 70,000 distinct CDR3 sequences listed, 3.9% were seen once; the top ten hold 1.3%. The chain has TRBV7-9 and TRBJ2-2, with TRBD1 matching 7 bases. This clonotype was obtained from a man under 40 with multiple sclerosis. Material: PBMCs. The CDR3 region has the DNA TGTGCCAGCAGCCAAAGACAGGGCTCCGGGAACACCGGGGAGCTGTTTTTT. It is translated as CASSQRQGSGNTGELFF.